One sample yielded the 27 T cell receptor beta chains listed below, sequenced in a study of blood T cell repertoires in COVID-19. Data came from immunoSEQ multiplex PCR; TCRdb stores just in-frame clones and leaves some out. The table has 70,000 or so clones, about four fifths seen once. Material for sequencing was peripheral blood. Every receptor here comes from a human donor in a cohort sampled during active COVID-19.

Only a few counts were recorded for this clone. This chain connects TRBV4-1 to TRBJ2-7; D perhaps matches TRBD2 (5 bases). Between the trimmed V and J ends, which lost 1 base and 7 bases, there was a span of 14 bases. Germline lookup yields CDR1 MGHRA and CDR2 YSYEKL. The CDR3 is made up of 14 amino acids. As DNA, the CDR3 is TGCGCCAGCAGCCAAGCCCCCCAGCGAGGGGAGCAGTACTTC. Translating it yields CASSQAPQRGEQYF.

The chain is built from TRBV7-2 and TRBJ2-7; D call uncertain. The length of the CDR3 is 19 residues. V dropped 4 bases and J dropped 0 bases, with 25 bases sitting between them. CDR1 and CDR2 from the germline V gene are SGHTA and FQGNSA. The CDR3 coding sequence is TGTGCCAGCAGCTCCTCCGCGCCCTCGATGTGGTCTAGCTCCTACGAGCAGTACTTC. Translating gives CASSSSAPSMWSSSYEQYF.

This clone was counted only a few times. This chain connects TRBV21-1 to TRBJ1-1. TRBV21-1 is shown as a pseudogene. The CDR3 contains 14 residues. As DNA, the CDR3 is TGTGCCAGCAGCAATCGGGGGGCTTACACTGAAGCTTTCTTT. It translates to CASSNRGAYTEAFF.

This sequence joins TRBV30 and TRBJ2-7; 13 nucleotides line up with TRBD2. Germline CDR1 reads GTSNPN; CDR2 reads SVGIG (reference sequence). The CDR3 has 15 amino acids. J gave up 4 bases and V 1 base, and 4 bases lay outside the gene matches. The CDR3 DNA sequence: TGTGCCTGGAGTGAGGGACTAGCGGGAATGTACGAGCAGTACTTC. It yields the protein CAWSEGLAGMYEQYF.

V and J are TRBV5-1 and TRBJ2-7, with 10 bases that match TRBD2. V was pared by 4 bases and J by 2 bases, with 12 bases of the junction left unmatched. Germline values: CDR1 SGHRS, CDR2 YFSETQ. This CDR3 spans 17 amino acids. For the CDR3, the DNA is TGCGCCAGCAGCGCCTACCCACTAGCGGGATTGCCCTACGAGCAGTACTTC. It codes for CASSAYPLAGLPYEQYF.

In its sample, this clone was seen a few times. The V gene is TRBV3-1 (or the pseudogene TRBV3-2), the J gene TRBJ1-1; TRBD1 might be the D (6 bases). CDR3 length: 11 amino acids. Trimming left V 6 bases short and J 7 bases short, with 9 bases between. CDR1 is LGHDT, CDR2 YNNKEL, per germline (reference sequence). The CDR3 sequence is CASRQQGEAFF. The CDR3 nucleotides read TGTGCCAGCAGACAACAGGGTGAAGCTTTCTTT.

The chain couples TRBV27 to TRBJ1-2; a possible D gene is TRBD1 (5 bases). Germline V lookup: CDR1 MNHEY, CDR2 SMNVEV (reference sequence). The CDR3 has 13 amino acids. Trimming took off 4 bases at V and 7 bases at J, with 13 bases between the two ends. The CDR3 DNA follows: TGTGCCAGCAGTTCAGACAGCTCGGGTGGCTACACCTTC. Amino acid sequence: CASSSDSSGGYTF.

This rearrangement joins TRBV5-6 to TRBJ1-2; a weak D match, TRBD1 (5 bases). The CDR3 runs 15 residues. Germline-derived CDR1 and CDR2 are SGHDT and YYEEEE. V was shortened by 3 bases and J by 4 bases, with 16 bases between the two germline ends. For the CDR3, the DNA is TGTGCCAGCAGCTCGGGGGGATTCCCGATCTATGGCTACACCTTC. Translated: CASSSGGFPIYGYTF.

The chain joins TRBV28 to TRBJ1-1, with TRBD1 identical over 8 bases. Germline V gene data show CDR1 as MDHEN and CDR2 as SYDVKM. The V and J ends lost 5 bases and 10 bases, in that order; junction bases with no gene match: 9. CDR3 size: 13 residues. CDR3 residues: CASSSTGGKRAFF. CDR3 in DNA: TGTGCCAGCAGTAGTACAGGGGGTAAGCGAGCTTTCTTT. The full variable domain, completed using reference TRBV28 and TRBJ1-1, is DVKVTQSSRYLVKRTGEKVFLECVQDMDHENMFWYRQDPGLGLRLIYFSYDVKMKEKGDIPEGYSVSREKKERFSLILESASTNQTSMYLCASSSTGGKRAFFGQGTRLTVV.

The chain joins TRBV4-3 to TRBJ1-3, with 9 bases lining up with TRBD1. V lost 0 bases to trimming and J lost 0 bases; unmatched junction nucleotides: 15. The CDR3 spans 21 residues. Germline V gene lookup returns CDR1 LGHNA and CDR2 YSLEER. The CDR3 nucleotides are TGCGCCAGCAGCCAAGATCGACCGGGACAGGGCCTTTTAAGCTCTGGAAACACCATATATTTT. It is translated as CASSQDRPGQGLLSSGNTIYF.

The rearrangement links TRBV29-1 to TRBJ2-7, with TRBD1 matching 7 bases. Germline values: CDR1 SQVTM, CDR2 ANQGSEA. V shed 6 bases, J shed 5 bases, and the junction held 4 bases outside the gene matches. The CDR3 loop spans 11 amino acids. DNA of the CDR3: TGCAGCGTCACCGACAGGGACGAGCAGTACTTC. This translates into CSVTDRDEQYF.

The table lists this clone with a few counts. The chain is built from TRBV18 and TRBJ2-7; 12 bases are a match to TRBD2. CDR1 and CDR2 (germline): KGHSH, LQKENI. The ends lost 2 bases at V and 4 bases at J; junction bases unmatched: 9. The CDR3 loop spans 17 amino acids. CDR3 protein: CASSPVRTSGELYEQYF. Written as DNA, the CDR3 is TGTGCCAGCTCACCAGTAAGGACTAGCGGGGAATTATACGAGCAGTACTTC.

The chain links TRBV27 to TRBJ2-7; 7 bases map to TRBD1. CDR1 is MNHEY, CDR2 SMNVEV, per germline (reference sequence). The CDR3 covers 14 residues. V shed 5 bases and J 5 bases; nucleotides not matched to a gene: 9. CDR3 sequence (DNA): TGTGCCAGCAGTACGAGACAGGGATCCAACGAGCAGTACTTC. Protein sequence: CASSTRQGSNEQYF.

The V and J genes are TRBV9 and TRBJ1-1, with D possibly being TRBD1 (6 bases). The CDR3 is 15 amino acids. Per the germline V gene, CDR1 is SGDLS and CDR2 is YYNGEE. Trimming took 2 bases from V and 0 from J, leaving 11 bases between them. The CDR3 region has the DNA TGTGCCAGCAGCGTGCAGGGGACGGTGAACACTGAAGCTTTCTTT. This gives the protein CASSVQGTVNTEAFF.

This clone has a handful of counts. J is TRBJ2-1 and V is TRBV4-3; the match to TRBD2 covers 9 bases. The V gene's germline CDR1 is LGHNA and CDR2 YSLEER. CDR3 size: 17 residues. V dropped 4 bases and J dropped 0; count of bases not matched to a gene: 7. The CDR3 DNA sequence: TGCGCCAGCAGCCGCCACCTAGCGGGAAACTCCTACAATGAGCAGTTCTTC. It encodes CASSRHLAGNSYNEQFF.

A single count supports this clone. This chain connects TRBV2 to TRBJ2-6; 11 bases map to TRBD1. The V gene end was trimmed by 4 bases and the J gene end by 2 bases; junction bases not matched to a gene: 1. From germline, CDR1 is SNHLY and CDR2 FYNNEI. The CDR3 sequence is 16 residues long. The CDR3 sequence is CASSGTGGAGANVLTF. The CDR3 DNA reads TGTGCCAGCAGTGGGACAGGGGGCGCTGGGGCCAACGTCCTGACTTTC.

This sequence joins TRBV11-2 and TRBJ2-6, with 10 bases aligning to TRBD2. The germline CDR1 and CDR2 sequences are SGHAT and FQNNGV. Unmatched junction bases numbered 2, after V lost 2 bases and J lost 1 base. This CDR3 is built from 17 residues. Here the CDR3 DNA reads TGTGCCAGCAGCTTACTAGCGGGGGCTTCTGGGGCCAACGTCCTGACTTTC. Translating gives CASSLLAGASGANVLTF.

About this clone: The sample has other DNA sequences that encode this CDR3 too. V and J are TRBV5-1 and TRBJ2-7, with 7 bases matching TRBD2. The junction had 5 bases not matched to a gene; V was cut back by 2 bases and J by 0 bases. The CDR3 sequence is 15 residues long. Germline CDR1 and CDR2: SGHRS and YFSETQ. CDR3 loop: CASSFGGSGSYEQYF. The CDR3 DNA is TGCGCCAGCAGCTTCGGCGGGAGCGGCTCCTACGAGCAGTACTTC.

The J gene is TRBJ1-5, the V gene TRBV18; 8 nucleotides line up with TRBD1. CDR1 is KGHSH, CDR2 LQKENI, per germline. The length of the CDR3 is 18 residues. J was trimmed by 2 bases and V by 2 bases; bases with no gene match: 11. CDR3 in DNA: TGTGCCAGCTCACCAGGAGGACAGGGTCTGGGTGGCAATCAGCCCCAGCATTTT. The encoded protein is CASSPGGQGLGGNQPQHF.

The rearrangement uses TRBV10-3 and TRBJ1-2; 7 bases line up with TRBD1. Germline-derived CDR1 and CDR2 are ENHRY and SYGVKD. V shed 3 bases and J 3 bases; nucleotides not matched to a gene: 1. The CDR3 is made up of 13 amino acids. CDR3 protein: CAISEGGDYGYTF. The CDR3 coding sequence is TGTGCCATCAGTGAAGGGGGCGACTATGGCTACACCTTC.

The chain joins TRBV6-5 to TRBJ2-2, with 8 bases identical to TRBD1. The V gene's germline CDR1 is MNHEY and CDR2 SVGAGI. After removal of 6 bases from V and 3 bases from J, the junction contained 6 bases not matched to a gene. The CDR3 is 15 residues long. CDR3 residues: CASRSSGGHTGELFF. Here the CDR3 DNA reads TGTGCCAGCAGGAGTTCAGGGGGCCACACCGGGGAGCTGTTTTTT.

The gene calls are TRBV5-4 and TRBJ2-7; D is perhaps TRBD2 (7 bases). V was pared by 3 bases and J by 5 bases, with 24 bases between. Germline V gives CDR1 SGHNT, CDR2 YYREEE (reference sequence). The CDR3 loop spans 17 amino acids. The CDR3 sequence: CASSWEQGLSGSDEQYF. The CDR3 region has the DNA TGTGCCAGCAGCTGGGAACAGGGACTATCGGGTTCGGACGAGCAGTACTTC.

The J gene is TRBJ2-7, the V gene TRBV27; 14 bases are shared with TRBD2. Germline loops: CDR1 MNHEY, CDR2 SMNVEV (reference sequence). The V segment lost 5 bases and the J segment 5 bases; nucleotides outside the gene matches: 5. There are 15 residues in the CDR3. CDR3 residues: CASSQPGLAGDEQYF. The CDR3 DNA sequence: TGTGCCAGCAGTCAGCCGGGACTAGCGGGAGACGAGCAGTACTTC.

This clone was recorded only once. The chain is built from TRBV28 and TRBJ2-7; TRBD1 aligns across 12 bases. The CDR3 extends over 16 amino acids. Germline V gene data show CDR1 as MDHEN and CDR2 as SYDVKM. Losses at the gene ends were 3 bases for V and 4 bases for J; bases not matched to a gene: 7. This chain's CDR3 is CASSFLGQGAGYEQYF. CDR3 nucleotides: TGTGCCAGCAGTTTTCTGGGACAGGGGGCAGGATACGAGCAGTACTTC.

This clone was seen at least ten times. The chain carries TRBV28 and TRBJ2-5, with 9 bases that match TRBD1. The CDR3 has 16 amino acids. Germline V gene data show CDR1 as MDHEN and CDR2 as SYDVKM. J was trimmed by 5 bases and V by 8 bases; bases with no gene match: 15. The CDR3 sequence is CASCQTRDRDRETQYF. The CDR3 coding sequence is TGTGCCAGCTGCCAAACTCGGGACAGGGATAGGGAGACCCAGTACTTC.

The gene calls are TRBV2 and TRBJ1-2; no clear D. Looked up from germline, CDR1 is SNHLY and CDR2 is FYNNEI. The CDR3 consists of 15 residues. Trimming pared 6 bases from V and 0 bases from J, leaving 14 bases between. This CDR3 reads CASRPRRTTNYGYTF. The CDR3 coding sequence is TGTGCCAGCAGGCCCAGACGGACTACTAACTATGGCTACACCTTC.

The rearrangement joins TRBV28 to TRBJ2-3, with D perhaps matching TRBD1 (7 bases). CDR1 and CDR2 (germline): MDHEN, SYDVKM. The length of the CDR3 is 15 residues. V was shortened by 4 bases and J by 5 bases, with 16 bases between the two germline ends. The CDR3 nucleotides are TGTGCCAGCAGTTGGGACAGAGTGCGGGAAGATACGCAGTATTTT. As protein: CASSWDRVREDTQYF.